This T cell receptor (beta chain) was profiled in a study of blood T cell repertoires in COVID-19. Generated by immunoSEQ multiplex PCR, the TCRdb table keeps only in-frame clones and is missing some. The sample holds under 45,000 clones; roughly 80% are singletons and the top ten take roughly 5.2%. The CDR3 consists of 16 residues. CDR1 and CDR2 (germline): LGHNA, YNFKEQ. V was clipped by 4 bases and J by 6 bases, with 19 bases between them. The chain joins TRBV4-2 to TRBJ1-5; TRBD1 is a possible D gene (6 bases). The sequenced sample consisted of peripheral blood. The sequence was obtained from a man aged 45-65 years with active COVID-19. The CDR3 bases are TGTGCCAGCAGCCTCCAAGCCAGGGGAGAGGGTCAGCCCCAGCATTTT. Its protein is CASSLQARGEGQPQHF.